The T cell receptor (beta chain) described here comes from a study of cytomegalovirus exposure and HLA in healthy donors. Germline CDR1 reads MNHEY; CDR2 reads SVGAGI. The ends lost 5 bases at V and 4 bases at J; junction bases unmatched: 6. The CDR3 spans 14 residues. Donors were ostensibly healthy at sampling, although undocumented immune exposures were probable. Of note for this clone: The antigen is unknown.

Study-wide points: Based on reports, TCR beta sequences accurately predicted HLA-A and HLA-B alleles for most subjects. The study had only CMV serostatus as immune exposure information. Later analysis identified 16,000 or so TCR beta sequences associated with HLA alleles, using a false discovery rate threshold of 0.05.

The PCR used 60 Vbeta and 13 Jbeta primers. Assay used: immunoSEQ multiplex PCR; TCRdb lists only in-frame clones, some missing. The table lists just over 80,000 clones. V usage is TRBV6-5 and J usage is TRBJ2-7; 9 bases agree with TRBD2. Sequencing was performed on PBMCs. This clonotype was obtained from a woman aged 25 to 39 in good health and CMV-seronegative. CDR3 residues: CASSKSGGPYEQYF. In nucleotides, the CDR3 is TGTGCCAGCAGTAAAAGCGGGGGGCCGTACGAGCAGTACTTC.